This T cell receptor (beta chain) was observed in a study of T-cell reconstitution after alpha-beta-depleted transplantation in children. Per the germline V gene, CDR1 is MNHEY and CDR2 is SVGEGT. Trimming cost V 6 bases and J 6 bases, with 11 bases left between them. The CDR3 totals 13 residues. Molecular barcoding with unique molecular identifiers was used for the TCRbeta library. MiXCR, run by TCRdb on the PCR reads, gives a single entry per CDR3 protein. The data show 450,000 to 550,000 distinct CDR3 sequences, with approximately 10% seen just once and approximately 14% held by the top ten. This clonotype was seen only once.

The chain uses TRBV6-2 or TRBV6-3 and TRBJ2-2; D gene unclear. The material was PBMCs, mostly from graft donor cells, obtained 180 days after TCRalphabeta/CD19-depleted stem cell transplant. The sequence came from a female patient between 2 and 10 years old who had a stem cell transplant for aplastic anemia, so the T cells may come from the graft donor. CDR3 protein: CASRTRGSGELFF. The CDR3 DNA sequence: TGTGCCAGCAGGACCCGCGGTTCCGGGGAGCTGTTTTTT.